Shown below are 19 T cell receptor beta chains from a single sample sequenced in a study of blood T cell repertoires in COVID-19. This table comes from immunoSEQ multiplex PCR, and its TCRdb copy is limited to in-frame clones, with some not included. The table shows over 200,000 clones, with roughly 77% occurring only once. Sequencing used peripheral blood. Every receptor here comes from a woman of 80 years or more with acute or convalescent COVID-19.

The sample holds one count of this clone. DNA of the CDR3: TGTGCCAGCAGCCCGTCCCAGGGGGCCTACACTGAAGCTTTCTTT. Translated: CASSPSQGAYTEAFF. V usage is TRBV5-4 and J usage is TRBJ1-1; TRBD1 aligns across 8 bases. The ends lost 4 bases at V and 3 bases at J; junction bases unmatched: 8. The CDR3 length is 15 residues. Germline CDR1 SGHNT, CDR2 YYREEE (reference sequence).

This clone has just one count. This sample includes further DNA sequences coding for the same CDR3. The rearrangement uses TRBV14 and TRBJ1-3; D might be TRBD1 (6 bases). The CDR3 contains 16 residues. Germline loops: CDR1 SGHDN, CDR2 FVKESK. Between the trimmed V and J ends, which lost 1 base and 4 bases, there was a span of 14 bases. The DNA of the CDR3 is TGTGCCAGCAGCCAAGGACGGGGGGCAGGCGGAAACACCATATATTTT. Encoded protein: CASSQGRGAGGNTIYF.

This chain connects TRBV21-1 to TRBJ2-5; the DNA was not compared with TRBD2, the D call given in the table. TRBV21-1 is annotated as a pseudogene. The length of the CDR3 is 17 residues. CDR3 sequence (DNA): TGTGCCAGCAGCAAAGTTTTGGGGAGGGGACCATGGGAGACCCAGTACTTC. Translation: CASSKVLGRGPWETQYF.

This chain uses TRBV5-4 with TRBJ2-3; 10 bases map to TRBD2. Trimming cost V 4 bases and J 3 bases; bases outside gene matches: 11. Germline assignment: CDR1 SGHNT and CDR2 YYREEE (reference sequence). This CDR3 spans 17 amino acids. The CDR3 region has the DNA TGTGCCAGCAGCGTAGGACTAGCGGAGGTGGGAACAGATACGCAGTATTTT. It encodes CASSVGLAEVGTDTQYF.

This clone was seen only once. V usage is TRBV19 and J usage is TRBJ2-3; TRBD1 matches at 7 bases. CDR1 LNHDA and CDR2 SQIVND come from the germline V gene (reference sequence). The CDR3 sequence is 15 residues long. The J segment lost 3 bases and the V segment lost 3 bases, leaving 6 bases of the junction unmatched. The CDR3 bases are TGTGCCAGTAGTATGGCATACAGGGGTACAGATACGCAGTATTTT. This gives the protein CASSMAYRGTDTQYF.

V and J are TRBV6-1 and TRBJ2-1, with D hard to call. Germline loops: CDR1 MNHNS, CDR2 SASEGT. Trimming took 0 bases from V and 9 from J, leaving 15 bases between them. CDR3 length: 15 amino acids. This CDR3 reads CASSEAAPTYGEQFF. CDR3 sequence (DNA): TGTGCCAGCAGTGAAGCTGCCCCAACCTACGGTGAGCAGTTCTTC.

This chain joins TRBV19 and TRBJ1-4; D remains ambiguous. This CDR3 is 14 amino acids long. With 10 bases removed from V and 0 bases from J, the gap between germline ends came to 12 bases. Germline-derived CDR1 and CDR2 are LNHDA and SQIVND (reference sequence). The CDR3 reads CATRQVATNEKLFF. The CDR3 nucleotides are TGTGCCACTCGGCAGGTCGCAACTAATGAAAAACTGTTTTTT.

The chain combines TRBV7-8 with TRBJ2-7; tentatively, D is TRBD1 (6 bases). The V end lost 0 bases, the J end lost 1 base, and 10 bases lay between the germline ends. Germline CDR1 is SGHVS and CDR2 is FQNEAQ. The CDR3 totals 15 residues. CDR3: CASSLAGTLSYEQYF. CDR3 coding DNA: TGTGCCAGCAGCTTAGCCGGGACACTATCCTACGAGCAGTACTTC.

In regard to this clone: The same CDR3 arises from other DNA sequences in this sample as well. The chain carries TRBV6-6 and TRBJ2-7, with 15 bases identical to TRBD2. The germline V gene has CDR1 MNHNY and CDR2 SVGAGI (reference sequence). The J segment lost 4 bases and the V segment lost 4 bases, leaving 2 bases of the junction unmatched. CDR3 length equals 15 residues. CDR3 residues: CASSFGLAGGYEQYF. The CDR3 nucleotides are TGTGCCAGCAGTTTCGGACTAGCGGGAGGGTACGAGCAGTACTTC.

The V gene is TRBV6-1, the J gene TRBJ1-5, with D maybe TRBD1 (5 bases). Germline V gene sequence: CDR1 MNHNS, CDR2 SASEGT. Between the trimmed V and J ends, which lost 2 bases and 2 bases, there was a span of 10 bases. There are 15 residues in the CDR3. The CDR3 is CASSEQGRGNQPQHF. CDR3 DNA sequence: TGTGCCAGCAGTGAACAGGGTAGAGGCAATCAGCCCCAGCATTTT.

The rearrangement joins TRBV2 to TRBJ1-2; TRBD1 is a possible D gene (5 bases). Germline-derived CDR1 and CDR2 are SNHLY and FYNNEI. The CDR3 sequence is 14 residues long. Deletions cut 0 bases from V and 4 bases from J, with 9 bases between. Here the CDR3 DNA reads TGTGCCAGCAGTGAAGCGGGACTTGGCTATGGCTACACCTTC. Residues: CASSEAGLGYGYTF.

This CDR3 reads CAACEAFF. The DNA of the CDR3 is TGTGCGGCATGTGAAGCTTTCTTT. This chain connects TRBV19 to TRBJ1-1; D gene ambiguous. Germline V lookup: CDR1 LNHDA, CDR2 SQIVND (reference sequence). The CDR3 has 8 amino acids.

This chain links TRBV6-1 with TRBJ1-2, with 9 positions matching TRBD1. This CDR3 is built from 15 residues. The V segment lost 2 bases and the J segment 8 bases; nucleotides outside the gene matches: 9. The germline V gene encodes CDR1 MNHNS and CDR2 SASEGT. CDR3 nucleotides: TGTGCCAGCAGTGAAATGGCCGGGACAGGGACCGGCTACACCTTC. Translating gives CASSEMAGTGTGYTF.

This chain connects TRBV11-3 to TRBJ2-1; 10 nucleotides match TRBD1. The CDR3 runs 17 residues. Germline V gene data show CDR1 as SGHNT and CDR2 as YENEEA. Trimming removed 0 bases from V and 8 bases from J; junction bases left unmatched: 10. Here the CDR3 reads CASSLDPPDRGHDEQFF. The CDR3 nucleotides read TGTGCCAGCAGCTTAGACCCGCCCGACAGGGGGCACGATGAGCAGTTCTTC.

Here the CDR3 DNA reads TGTGCCAGCAGGGGACAGGTTACCATGAACACTGAAGCTTTCTTT. It encodes CASRGQVTMNTEAFF. The chain combines TRBV4-2 with TRBJ1-1; 8 bases fit TRBD1. The CDR3 is 15 residues long. J lost 0 bases, V lost 6 bases, and 6 bases had no gene match. Germline CDR1 LGHNA, CDR2 YNFKEQ.

This clone appeared a single time. This chain uses TRBV5-4 with TRBJ1-3; D is possibly TRBD1 (6 bases). Germline CDR1 is SGHNT and CDR2 is YYREEE (reference sequence). V was clipped by 6 bases and J by 4 bases, with 17 bases between them. The CDR3 is 15 residues long. CDR3 in amino acids: CASTQQGGPGNTIYF. The CDR3 DNA is TGTGCCAGCACCCAACAGGGCGGGCCAGGAAACACCATATATTTT.

The rearrangement joins TRBV29-1 to TRBJ1-5; TRBD1 is a possible D gene (5 bases). CDR1 and CDR2 from the germline V gene are SQVTM and ANQGSEA. The CDR3 extends over 15 amino acids. The ends were cut back, 4 bases at V and 7 bases at J, with 20 bases in the middle. This CDR3 reads CSVADGGQNGQPQHF. DNA for the CDR3: TGCAGCGTTGCGGACGGTGGACAAAATGGGCAGCCCCAGCATTTT.

J is TRBJ2-1 and V is TRBV5-1; TRBD2 matches at 8 bases. CDR1 is SGHRS, CDR2 YFSETQ, per germline. The CDR3 covers 16 residues. J was trimmed by 7 bases and V by 1 base; bases with no gene match: 10. The CDR3 DNA follows: TGCGCCAGCAGCTTGACCCCAGCGGGAGTCGGTAATGAGCAGTTCTTC. It specifies CASSLTPAGVGNEQFF.

CDR3 in DNA: TGTGCCAGCAGTCCGACAGGGGGAGGTAACACCATATATTTT. Translation gives CASSPTGGGNTIYF. This chain joins TRBV6-5 and TRBJ1-3, with 9 bases that match TRBD1. This CDR3 is 14 amino acids long. Germline CDR1 MNHEY, CDR2 SVGAGI. V lost 5 bases and J lost 7; bases outside the gene matches: 6.